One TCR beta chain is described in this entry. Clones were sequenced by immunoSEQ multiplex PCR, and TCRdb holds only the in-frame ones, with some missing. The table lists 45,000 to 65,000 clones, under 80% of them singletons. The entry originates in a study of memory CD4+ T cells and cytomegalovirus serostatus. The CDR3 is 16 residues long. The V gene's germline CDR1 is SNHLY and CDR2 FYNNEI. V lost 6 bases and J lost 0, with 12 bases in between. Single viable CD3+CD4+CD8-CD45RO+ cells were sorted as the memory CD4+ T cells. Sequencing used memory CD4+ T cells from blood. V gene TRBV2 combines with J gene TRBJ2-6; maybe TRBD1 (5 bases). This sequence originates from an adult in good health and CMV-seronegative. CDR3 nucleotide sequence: TGTGCCAGCAGAGGGCAGGGCTACTCTGGGGCCAACGTCCTGACTTTC. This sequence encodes CASRGQGYSGANVLTF.